This T cell receptor (beta chain) was identified during a study of cytomegalovirus exposure and HLA in healthy donors. Points from the study as a whole: Both high specificity and high sensitivity reportedly marked the classifier's diagnosis of cytomegalovirus status. As confirmed in vitro, three CMV-associated chains were specific for CMV antigens. According to a later analysis, TCR clusters from the first cohort tended to co-occur in the 100 to 150 validation repertoires.

The table lists this clone with a count of one. What it binds is not known. The data were produced by immunoSEQ multiplex PCR, yet TCRdb's version contains in-frame clones alone and is incomplete. The sample includes around 71,000 clones, about 94% of them seen just once. V shed 4 bases and J shed 11 bases, with 18 bases lying between them. In germline, CDR1 is SGHTS, CDR2 YDEGEE. CDR3 length: 13 residues. This clonotype was obtained from a man younger than 30 in good health and CMV-seropositive. The sequencing sample was made of PBMCs. The chain uses TRBV5-8 and TRBJ1-2, with D maybe TRBD1 (6 bases). This CDR3 is CASSPDSRVYYTF. The CDR3 nucleotides read TGTGCCAGCAGCCCGGACAGCCGGGTCTATTACACCTTC.